The rows below give T cell receptor beta chains drawn from one sample of a study of cytomegalovirus exposure and HLA in healthy donors. Here immunoSEQ multiplex PCR was the method, and the copy in TCRdb shows in-frame clones only, minus some. The sample lists 170,000 or so clones; roughly 80% were seen once. Sequencing was done on a sample of PBMCs. The receptors derive from a woman between 25 and 40 years old in good health and CMV-seronegative. Both conserved end residues are part of each CDR3. A D gene is named only where the DNA matches it firmly. Clone size is shown for a subset of rows, as once, few, many or a class of expanded clone.

CDR3nt	CDR3aa	j_gene	abundance	v_gene	d_gene
TGTGCCAGCAGCCCGGGTAGCGAGAATGGGGATACGCAGTATTTT	CASSPGSENGDTQYF	TRBJ2-3	.	TRBV21-1	.
TGTGCCAGCAGCTTAGCGTACATGGGGACAGGGATAGACGAGCAGTACTTC	CASSLAYMGTGIDEQYF	TRBJ2-7	.	TRBV7-8	TRBD1
TGTGCCAGCTCACCCCTAGGACAGGGTTTCGGTGGCTACACCTTC	CASSPLGQGFGGYTF	TRBJ1-2	.	TRBV18	TRBD1
TGTGCCAGCAGCCCTAATAGCGGGGTAGGAGATACGCAGTATTTT	CASSPNSGVGDTQYF	TRBJ2-3	.	TRBV5-6	TRBD2
TGCGCCAGCAGCCAAGGGGGGCTAGGGGACACTGAAGCTTTCTTT	CASSQGGLGDTEAFF	TRBJ1-1	few	TRBV4-1	.
TGTGCCAGCAGTTACGCCGGGTACCATCAGCCCCAGCATTTT	CASSYAGYHQPQHF	TRBJ1-5	few	TRBV6-6	.
TGTGCCACCAGCATGACAGGAAACTATGGCTACACCTTC	CATSMTGNYGYTF	TRBJ1-2	.	TRBV15	.
TGTGCCAGCAGCACCCGAAGACAGGACGGCTACACCTTC	CASSTRRQDGYTF	TRBJ1-2	.	TRBV7-8	.
TGTGCCAGCAGCAAAGTCAGGTCAGGGGAGCTGTTTTTT	CASSKVRSGELFF	TRBJ2-2	many	TRBV11-2	.
TGTGCCAGCAGTTTAGCAGGGGTACGGAGCAATCAGCCCCAGCATTTT	CASSLAGVRSNQPQHF	TRBJ1-5	.	TRBV27	.
TGTGCCAGCAGCAGCTCCCAAGGGGACAGGGGGCAAAATGAGCAGTTCTTC	CASSSSQGDRGQNEQFF	TRBJ2-1	.	TRBV21-1	.
TGTGCCATCAGTGAGCCCGGACTAGGAGGTAGGCAGTACTTC	CAISEPGLGGRQYF	TRBJ2-7	.	TRBV10-3	TRBD2
TGTGCCAGCAGTGAATTCAGACAGCTATACACTGAAGCTTTCTTT	CASSEFRQLYTEAFF	TRBJ1-1	.	TRBV6-1	.